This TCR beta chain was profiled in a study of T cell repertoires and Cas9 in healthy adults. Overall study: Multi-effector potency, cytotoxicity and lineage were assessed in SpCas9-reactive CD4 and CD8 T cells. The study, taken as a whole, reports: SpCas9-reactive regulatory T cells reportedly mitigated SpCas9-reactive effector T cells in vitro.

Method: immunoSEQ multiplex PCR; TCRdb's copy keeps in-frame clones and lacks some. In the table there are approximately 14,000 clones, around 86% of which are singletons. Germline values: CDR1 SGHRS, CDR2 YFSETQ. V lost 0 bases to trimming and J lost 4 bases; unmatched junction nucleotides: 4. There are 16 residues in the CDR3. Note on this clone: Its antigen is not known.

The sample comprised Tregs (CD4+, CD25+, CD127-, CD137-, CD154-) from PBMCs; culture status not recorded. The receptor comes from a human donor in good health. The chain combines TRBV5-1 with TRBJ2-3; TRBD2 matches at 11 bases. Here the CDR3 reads CASSLAPSGGSDTQYF. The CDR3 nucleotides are TGCGCCAGCAGCTTGGCCCCTAGCGGGGGGTCAGATACGCAGTATTTT. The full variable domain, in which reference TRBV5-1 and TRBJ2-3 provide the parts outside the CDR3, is KAGVTQTPRYLIKTRGQQVTLSCSPISGHRSVSWYQQTPGQGLQFLFEYFSETQRNKGNFPGRFSGRQFSNSRSEMNVSTLELGDSALYLCASSLAPSGGSDTQYFGPGTRLTVL.